These 23 T cell receptor beta chains share one sample of origin, sequenced in a study of response to subunit inactivated influenza vaccine. TCRdb used MiXCR to reprocess the RT-PCR reads, holding one entry per CDR3 protein. Found here are more than 250,000 distinct CDR3 sequences, 21% of them singletons; the top ten hold roughly 10%. The source material was PBMCs from blood, sampled less than 22 months after vaccination. Every receptor here comes from a man aged 50 to 75 who received an inactivated influenza vaccine.

A note on this clonotype: With a much larger clone just one base away, this may be a read error. The chain employs TRBV10-2 and TRBJ1-5, with D hard to call. Trimming pared 6 bases from V and 0 bases from J, leaving 12 bases between. CDR3 length: 15 residues. Germline lookup yields CDR1 WSHSY and CDR2 SAAADI. The CDR3 is CASREIPLSNQPQHF. Written as DNA, the CDR3 is TGCGCCAGCAGGGAGATACCGCTTAGCAATCAGCCCCAGCATTTT.

This clonotype came up a few times. The chain has TRBV9 and TRBJ2-7; D is unresolved. Germline CDR1 SGDLS, CDR2 YYNGEE. V shed 0 bases and J shed 4 bases, with 11 bases lying between them. There are 14 residues in the CDR3. This chain's CDR3 is CASSVAPRQYEQYF. CDR3 DNA: TGTGCCAGCAGCGTAGCGCCCCGCCAGTACGAGCAGTACTTC.

This clonotype was observed many times. The rearrangement joins TRBV6-2 or TRBV6-3 to TRBJ1-5; D is possibly TRBD1 (6 bases). The germline V gene encodes CDR1 MNHEY and CDR2 SVGEGT. The germline V and J ends were trimmed by 2 bases and 7 bases, with 12 bases remaining between them. The CDR3 spans 14 residues. The CDR3 sequence: CASSYEGVNQPQHF. The CDR3 DNA reads as TGTGCCAGCAGTTACGAGGGGGTCAACCAGCCCCAGCATTTT.

The rearrangement links TRBV24-1 to TRBJ2-3; D call uncertain. CDR1 and CDR2 (germline): KGHDR, SFDVKD. Trimming removed 9 bases from V and 6 bases from J, with 15 bases in between. The CDR3 has 13 residues. CDR3 DNA sequence: TGTGCCACCCGGTCGGGCACGACTGATACGCAGTATTTT. This encodes CATRSGTTDTQYF.

V usage is TRBV7-9 and J usage is TRBJ1-2; D is undetermined. Germline V lookup: CDR1 SEHNR, CDR2 FQNEAQ (reference sequence). Trimming cost V 6 bases and J 6 bases, with 14 bases left between them. The CDR3 consists of 13 residues. The DNA of the CDR3 is TGTGCCAGCAGGTCCGAGAGGGTGAATGGCTACACCTTC. As protein: CASRSERVNGYTF.

A word on this clonotype: This is likely a read error, given that the CDR3 carries no conserved phenylalanine or tryptophan at its end. The gene calls are TRBV7-9 and TRBJ2-1, with D possibly being TRBD2 (5 bases). Trimming removed 3 bases from V and 0 bases from J, with 6 bases in between. Looked up from germline, CDR1 is SEHNR and CDR2 is FQNEAQ (reference sequence). The CDR3 consists of 14 residues. DNA of the CDR3: TGTGCCAGCAGCTTGGAGGTCTCCTACAATGAGCAGTTCTGC. Protein sequence: CASSLEVSYNEQFC.

This clonotype was recorded a few times. CDR3 protein: CASSSLAEFDEQYF. The CDR3 DNA sequence: TGTGCCAGCTCATCACTAGCGGAGTTTGACGAGCAGTACTTC. The rearrangement uses TRBV18 and TRBJ2-7, with 8 positions matching TRBD2. The CDR3 length is 14 residues. Germline V gene sequence: CDR1 KGHSH, CDR2 LQKENI. V lost 5 bases to trimming and J lost 5 bases; unmatched junction nucleotides: 8.

The J gene is TRBJ2-1, the V gene TRBV28; no clear D gene. The CDR3 runs 12 residues. CDR1 is MDHEN, CDR2 SYDVKM, per germline. Trimming removed 2 bases from V and 7 bases from J, with 6 bases in between. The CDR3 DNA is TGTGCCAGCAGTTTACCCTGGAATGAGCAGTTCTTC. Translation: CASSLPWNEQFF.

This chain's CDR3 is CASSQVQENQETQYF. CDR3 DNA sequence: TGCGCCAGCAGCCAGGTACAGGAGAACCAAGAGACCCAGTACTTC. V usage is TRBV4-3 and J usage is TRBJ2-5; TRBD1 is a possible D gene (5 bases). Per the germline V gene, CDR1 is LGHNA and CDR2 is YSLEER. V lost 3 bases, J lost 0 bases, and 11 bases lay in between. There are 15 residues in the CDR3.

The chain has TRBV7-2 and TRBJ2-5, with TRBD1 matching 7 bases. V shed 5 bases, J shed 3 bases, and the junction held 3 bases outside the gene matches. This CDR3 has 13 residues. Germline V gene data show CDR1 as SGHTA and CDR2 as FQGNSA. Written as DNA, the CDR3 is TGTGCCAGCAGCGTCGGGACAGAAGAGACCCAGTACTTC. It translates to CASSVGTEETQYF. Supplemented by reference TRBV7-2 and TRBJ2-5, the full variable domain reads GAGVSQSPSNKVTEKGKDVELRCDPISGHTALYWYRQSLGQGLEFLIYFQGNSAPDKSGLPSDRFSAERTGGSVSTLTIQRTQQEDSAVYLCASSVGTEETQYFGPGTRLLVL.

This chain joins TRBV20-1 and TRBJ2-1, with 8 bases lining up with TRBD1. The CDR3 extends over 13 amino acids. CDR1 and CDR2 from the germline V gene are DFQATT and SNEGSKA (reference sequence). J gave up 13 bases and V 0 bases, and 8 bases lay outside the gene matches. The CDR3 region has the DNA TGCAGTGCTAGAGATTCCCGACAGGGGTTTCAGTTCTTC. Amino acids: CSARDSRQGFQFF.

This clonotype was detected a few times. V gene TRBV12-3 or TRBV12-4 combines with J gene TRBJ2-7; tentatively, D is TRBD2 (6 bases). This CDR3 has 15 residues. The V and J ends lost 6 bases and 3 bases respectively, with 18 bases between them. CDR3 nucleotide sequence: TGTGCCAGCAGCTCTCTTGAGGGAGGTGGCTACGAGCAGTACTTC. Amino acid sequence: CASSSLEGGGYEQYF.

For the CDR3, the DNA is TGCAGTGCTAGAGTGAACAGGGCCTCGGACACTGAAGCTTTCTTT. Residues: CSARVNRASDTEAFF. V is TRBV20-1 and J is TRBJ1-1, with TRBD1 as a possible D gene (6 bases). Deletions cut 1 base from V and 3 bases from J, with 15 bases between. Germline V gene data show CDR1 as DFQATT and CDR2 as SNEGSKA (reference sequence). This CDR3 is 15 amino acids long.

With respect to this clonotype: A read error may produce the germline difference seen at one junction end. The chain carries TRBV7-2 and TRBJ2-1; TRBD1 matches at 9 bases. CDR3 size: 15 residues. The V gene's germline CDR1 is SGHTA and CDR2 FQGNSA. This CDR3 reads CASSLDGQGYNEQLF. CDR3 nucleotides: TGTGCCAGCAGCTTAGATGGACAGGGGTACAATGAGCAGTTATTC.

The V call is TRBV7-2, the J call TRBJ2-4; 12 nucleotides match TRBD2. Germline V lookup: CDR1 SGHTA, CDR2 FQGNSA. V dropped 1 base and J dropped 9; count of bases not matched to a gene: 7. There are 16 residues in the CDR3. CDR3 nucleotides: TGTGCCAGCAGCTTAGGGTCTAGCGGGGGGGGAAGCATTCAGTACTTC. Its translation is CASSLGSSGGGSIQYF. The full variable domain, with the rest looked up from reference TRBV7-2 and TRBJ2-4, is GAGVSQSPSNKVTEKGKDVELRCDPISGHTALYWYRQSLGQGLEFLIYFQGNSAPDKSGLPSDRFSAERTGGSVSTLTIQRTQQEDSAVYLCASSLGSSGGGSIQYFGAGTRLSVL.

The rearrangement links TRBV4-1 to TRBJ2-3; 10 bases fit TRBD2. Losses at the gene ends were 6 bases for V and 4 bases for J; bases not matched to a gene: 7. The germline CDR1 and CDR2 sequences are MGHRA and YSYEKL. The CDR3 covers 15 residues. The CDR3 DNA follows: TGCGCCAGCAGGAATAGCGGGGGGAAGCCAGATACGCAGTATTTT. Protein sequence: CASRNSGGKPDTQYF.

The chain has TRBV6-4 and TRBJ2-7, with TRBD1 matching over 10 bases. Unmatched junction bases numbered 8, after V lost 5 bases and J lost 4 bases. Germline V lookup: CDR1 MRHNA, CDR2 SNTAGT. The CDR3 contains 15 residues. This CDR3 reads CASSLTGTGAYEQYF. The CDR3 nucleotides are TGTGCCAGCAGTCTGACCGGGACAGGGGCATACGAGCAGTACTTC.

This chain joins TRBV6-1 and TRBJ1-4, with a possible D match to TRBD1 (5 bases). The CDR3 has 14 amino acids. Trimming shortened V by 6 bases and J by 8 bases, and 16 bases separated the two germline ends. Germline lookup yields CDR1 MNHNS and CDR2 SASEGT. The CDR3 DNA reads TGTGCCAGCAGCCCGATGGGGGGAGGAGAAAAACTGTTTTTT. This gives the protein CASSPMGGGEKLFF.

This clonotype has more than one count but fewer than ten. V is TRBV10-3 and J is TRBJ1-5; D might be TRBD1 (5 bases). Trimming stripped 3 bases from V and 7 bases from J, with 13 bases between. Germline V lookup: CDR1 ENHRY, CDR2 SYGVKD. The CDR3 covers 14 residues. This chain's CDR3 is CAISEGRGGQPQHF. CDR3 bases: TGTGCCATCAGTGAAGGTAGGGGTGGGCAGCCCCAGCATTTT.

This clonotype has only a few counts. The chain combines TRBV5-1 with TRBJ2-1; 8 bases map to TRBD1. Losses at the gene ends were 5 bases for V and 2 bases for J; bases not matched to a gene: 3. CDR3 length equals 14 residues. Germline V gene sequence: CDR1 SGHRS, CDR2 YFSETQ. CDR3: CASSRTGPYNEQFF. The CDR3, as DNA: TGCGCCAGCAGTAGGACAGGGCCCTACAATGAGCAGTTCTTC.

This clonotype was counted ten times or more. The chain recombines TRBV4-2 with TRBJ1-5, with no clear D. The CDR3 spans 17 residues. The V end lost 0 bases, the J end lost 0 bases, and 12 bases lay between the germline ends. Germline values: CDR1 LGHNA, CDR2 YNFKEQ. The CDR3 DNA sequence: TGTGCCAGCAGCCAAGATCGGACGGGTTATAGCAATCAGCCCCAGCATTTT. This codes for CASSQDRTGYSNQPQHF.

In this sample, this clonotype turned up a few times. The chain uses TRBV3-1 and TRBJ2-1, with TRBD1 as a possible D gene (5 bases). Germline CDR1 is LGHDT and CDR2 is YNNKEL (reference sequence). Trimming removed 7 bases from V and 7 bases from J, with 20 bases in between. The CDR3 consists of 15 residues. CDR3 sequence: CASKWLRIRQNEQFF. Written as DNA, the CDR3 is TGTGCCAGCAAATGGTTGAGGATACGACAGAATGAGCAGTTCTTC.

CDR3 bases: TGCGCCAGCAGCTCAACAAGGGGGGTAACCTACGAGCAGTACTTC. This sequence encodes CASSSTRGVTYEQYF. The chain has TRBV5-1 and TRBJ2-7; D assignment may be TRBD1 or TRBD2 (6 bases each). CDR3 length: 15 amino acids. V dropped 3 bases and J dropped 2 bases, with 15 bases sitting between them. Germline CDR1 and CDR2: SGHRS and YFSETQ.